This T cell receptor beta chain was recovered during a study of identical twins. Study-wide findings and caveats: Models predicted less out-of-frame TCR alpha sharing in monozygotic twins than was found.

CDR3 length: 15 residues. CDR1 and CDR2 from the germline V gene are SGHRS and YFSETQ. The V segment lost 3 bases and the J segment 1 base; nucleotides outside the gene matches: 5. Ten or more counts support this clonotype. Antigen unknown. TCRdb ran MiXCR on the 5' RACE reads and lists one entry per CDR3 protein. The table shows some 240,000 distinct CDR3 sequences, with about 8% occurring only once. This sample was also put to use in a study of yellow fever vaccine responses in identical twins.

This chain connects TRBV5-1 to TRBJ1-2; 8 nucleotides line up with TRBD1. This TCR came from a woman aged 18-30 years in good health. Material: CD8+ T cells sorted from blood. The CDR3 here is CASSSQQGDNYGYTF. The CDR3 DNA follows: TGCGCCAGCAGCTCCCAACAGGGGGATAACTATGGCTACACCTTC.